The clone carrying this TCR beta chain was detected ten times or more. Between the trimmed V and J ends, which lost 6 bases and 4 bases, there was a span of 14 bases. The CDR3 is 14 amino acids. The germline V gene encodes CDR1 MGHRA and CDR2 YSYEKL. Cohort allocation depended upon clinical history that participants reported. This sample is part of a study of blood T cell repertoires in COVID-19. This table comes from immunoSEQ multiplex PCR, and its TCRdb copy is limited to in-frame clones, with some not included. The sample has about 360,000 clones, nearly 90% seen once; the top ten hold more than 2%.

The source of this sequence is a woman in her 40s with acute COVID-19. Sequences were obtained from PBMCs or T cells enriched from blood (not recorded which). The V call is TRBV4-1, the J call TRBJ2-3, with unresolved D. The CDR3 spells CASRANVGPDTQYF. CDR3 bases: TGCGCCAGCAGAGCCAACGTGGGCCCAGATACGCAGTATTTT.